This T cell receptor beta chain was retrieved from a study of regulatory T cells in long-lasting Graves disease. Whole-study context: Those with persistent Graves' disease had received antithyroid drugs for over 5 years with positive TSH receptor antibodies.

This CDR3 contains 14 residues. Trimming took 0 bases from V and 4 from J; bases not matched to a gene: 4. Germline assignment: CDR1 GTSNPN and CDR2 SVGIG (reference sequence). Combining iRepertoire HTBI primers with Arm-PCR of CDR3 regions, the authors built TCR beta libraries. MiXCR, run by TCRdb on the multiplex PCR reads, gives a single entry per CDR3 protein. The sample consists of around 500,000 distinct CDR3 sequences, around 21% of them appearing once. General study results and limits: It was in persistent disease that TRBV28, TRBJ1-2 and TRBJ2-5 were favored. For persistent Graves' patients, TCR diversity was lower than for newly diagnosed ones.

This sample's time point: persistent/refractory GD, antithyroid drugs over 5 years with positive TRAb. PBMCs were the source of the RNA used for TCR sequencing. Notes on this clonotype: Its antigen is unidentified.

Here the sequenced sample was peripheral blood mononuclear cells (PBMCs), taken when the disease was refractory, from a patient treated with antithyroid drugs. This sequence joins TRBV30 and TRBJ2-3; 7 bases line up with TRBD2. The clonotype was recovered from a female donor with Graves disease. The CDR3 region has the DNA TGTGCCTGGAGTGTGGGAGGGGTGGCAGATACGCAGTATTTT. This encodes CAWSVGGVADTQYF.